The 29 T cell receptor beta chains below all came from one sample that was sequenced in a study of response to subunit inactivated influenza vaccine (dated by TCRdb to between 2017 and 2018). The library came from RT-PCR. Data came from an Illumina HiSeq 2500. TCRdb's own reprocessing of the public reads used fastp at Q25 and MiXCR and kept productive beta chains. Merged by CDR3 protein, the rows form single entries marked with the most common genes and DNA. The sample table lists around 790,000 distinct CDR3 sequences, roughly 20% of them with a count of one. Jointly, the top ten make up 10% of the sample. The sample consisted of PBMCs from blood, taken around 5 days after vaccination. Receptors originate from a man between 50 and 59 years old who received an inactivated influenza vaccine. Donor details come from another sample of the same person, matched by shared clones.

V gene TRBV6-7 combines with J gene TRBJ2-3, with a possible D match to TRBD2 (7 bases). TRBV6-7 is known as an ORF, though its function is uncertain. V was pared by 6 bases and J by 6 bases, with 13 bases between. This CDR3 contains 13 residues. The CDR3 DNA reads TGTGCCAGCAGGTGGGGGGGCCCTGATACGCAGTATTTT. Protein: CASRWGGPDTQYF.

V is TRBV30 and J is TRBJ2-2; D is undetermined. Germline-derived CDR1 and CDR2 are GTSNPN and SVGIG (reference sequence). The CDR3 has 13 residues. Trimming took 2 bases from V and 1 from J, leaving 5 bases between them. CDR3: CAWSYQNTGELFF. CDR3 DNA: TGTGCCTGGAGTTATCAGAACACCGGGGAGCTGTTTTTT.

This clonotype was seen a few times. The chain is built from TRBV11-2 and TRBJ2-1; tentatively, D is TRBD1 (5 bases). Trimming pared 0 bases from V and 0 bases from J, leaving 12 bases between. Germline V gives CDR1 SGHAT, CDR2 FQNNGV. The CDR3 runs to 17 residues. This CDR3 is CASSLDARASSYNEQFF. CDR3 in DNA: TGTGCCAGCAGCTTAGATGCCAGGGCCAGCTCCTACAATGAGCAGTTCTTC.

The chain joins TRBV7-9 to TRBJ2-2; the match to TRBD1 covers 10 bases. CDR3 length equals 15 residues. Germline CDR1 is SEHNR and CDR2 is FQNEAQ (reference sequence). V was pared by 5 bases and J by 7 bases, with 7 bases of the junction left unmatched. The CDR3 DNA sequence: TGTGCCAGCAGCCCCGACAGGGGGCTTATCGGGGAGCTGTTTTTT. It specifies CASSPDRGLIGELFF.

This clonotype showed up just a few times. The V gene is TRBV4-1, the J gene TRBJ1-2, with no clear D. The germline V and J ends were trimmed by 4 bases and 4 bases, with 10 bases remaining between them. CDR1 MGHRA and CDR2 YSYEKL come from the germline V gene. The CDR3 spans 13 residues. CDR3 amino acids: CASSRPEGYGYTF. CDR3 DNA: TGCGCCAGCAGCCGTCCGGAGGGCTATGGCTACACCTTC.

The CDR3 DNA is TGTGCCAGCAGCGCCATACAGGGGGCGAACCCCCTCCAAGAGACCCAGTACTTC. Its translation: CASSAIQGANPLQETQYF. This rearrangement joins TRBV11-1 to TRBJ2-5; 9 bases align to TRBD1. Germline V gene lookup returns CDR1 SGHAT and CDR2 FQDESV (reference sequence). Trimming at V came to 5 bases and at J to 1 base, leaving 14 bases not matched to a gene. The CDR3 has 18 amino acids.

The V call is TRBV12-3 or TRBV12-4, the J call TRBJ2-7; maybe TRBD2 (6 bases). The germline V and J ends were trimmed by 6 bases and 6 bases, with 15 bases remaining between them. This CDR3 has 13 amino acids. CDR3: CASSSIGGAEQYF. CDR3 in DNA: TGTGCCAGCAGCTCTATCGGGGGAGCCGAGCAGTACTTC.

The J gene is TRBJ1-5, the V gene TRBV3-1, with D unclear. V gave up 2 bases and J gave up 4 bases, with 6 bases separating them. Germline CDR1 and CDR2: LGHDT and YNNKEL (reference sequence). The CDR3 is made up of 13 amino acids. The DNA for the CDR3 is TGTGCCAGCAGCCAAATGTTGAATCAGCCCCAGCATTTT. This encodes CASSQMLNQPQHF.

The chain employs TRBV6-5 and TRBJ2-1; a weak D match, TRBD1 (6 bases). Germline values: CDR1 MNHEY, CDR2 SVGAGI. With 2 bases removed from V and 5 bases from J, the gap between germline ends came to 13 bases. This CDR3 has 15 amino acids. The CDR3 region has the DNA TGTGCCAGCAGTTACGGTTCCCAGGGGAACAATGAGCAGTTCTTC. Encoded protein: CASSYGSQGNNEQFF.

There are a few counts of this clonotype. Here the CDR3 reads CASSPAGASTDTQYF. CDR3 DNA: TGTGCCAGCAGTCCCGCGGGGGCTAGCACAGATACGCAGTATTTT. The gene calls are TRBV12-3 or TRBV12-4 and TRBJ2-3; maybe TRBD2 (7 bases). Trimming pared 5 bases from V and 0 bases from J, leaving 12 bases between. The CDR3 is 15 amino acids.

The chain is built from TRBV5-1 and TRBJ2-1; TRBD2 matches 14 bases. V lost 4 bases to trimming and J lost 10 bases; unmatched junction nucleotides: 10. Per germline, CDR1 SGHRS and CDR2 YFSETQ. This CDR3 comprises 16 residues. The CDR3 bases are TGCGCCAGCAGCCGGGCCGGGACTAGCGGGGGTATAGAGCAGTTCTTC. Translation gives CASSRAGTSGGIEQFF. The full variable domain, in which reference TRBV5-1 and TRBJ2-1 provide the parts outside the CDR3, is KAGVTQTPRYLIKTRGQQVTLSCSPISGHRSVSWYQQTPGQGLQFLFEYFSETQRNKGNFPGRFSGRQFSNSRSEMNVSTLELGDSALYLCASSRAGTSGGIEQFFGPGTRLTVL.

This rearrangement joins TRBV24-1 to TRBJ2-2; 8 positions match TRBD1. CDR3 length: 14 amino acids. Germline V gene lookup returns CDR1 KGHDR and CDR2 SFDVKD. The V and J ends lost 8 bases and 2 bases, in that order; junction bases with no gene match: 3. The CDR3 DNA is TGTGCCACCACGGACAGGGAAAACACCGGGGAGCTGTTTTTT. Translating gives CATTDRENTGELFF.

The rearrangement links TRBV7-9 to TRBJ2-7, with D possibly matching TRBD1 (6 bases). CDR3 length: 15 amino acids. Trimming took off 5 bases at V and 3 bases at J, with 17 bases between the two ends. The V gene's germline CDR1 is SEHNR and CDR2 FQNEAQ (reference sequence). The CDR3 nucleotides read TGTGCCAGCAGCGAGAAGATGGGACACAACTACGAGCAGTACTTC. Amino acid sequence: CASSEKMGHNYEQYF.

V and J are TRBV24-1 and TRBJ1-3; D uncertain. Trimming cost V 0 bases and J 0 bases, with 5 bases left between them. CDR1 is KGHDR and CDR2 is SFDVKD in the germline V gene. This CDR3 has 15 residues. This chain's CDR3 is CATSDLTSSGNTIYF. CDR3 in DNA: TGTGCCACCAGTGATTTGACGAGCTCTGGAAACACCATATATTTT.

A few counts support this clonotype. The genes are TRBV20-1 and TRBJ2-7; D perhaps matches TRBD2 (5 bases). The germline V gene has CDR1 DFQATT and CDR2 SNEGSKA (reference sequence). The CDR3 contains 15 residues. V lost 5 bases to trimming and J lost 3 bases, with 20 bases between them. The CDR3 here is CSASLGGGIVYEQYF. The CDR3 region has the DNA TGCAGTGCTTCCCTGGGCGGAGGAATTGTCTACGAGCAGTACTTC.

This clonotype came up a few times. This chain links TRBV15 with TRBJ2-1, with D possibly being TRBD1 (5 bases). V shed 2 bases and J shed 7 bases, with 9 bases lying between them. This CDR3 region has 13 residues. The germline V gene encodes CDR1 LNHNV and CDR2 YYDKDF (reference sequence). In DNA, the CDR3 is TGTGCCACCAGCAGACAGGGTTTTAATGAGCAGTTCTTC. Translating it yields CATSRQGFNEQFF.

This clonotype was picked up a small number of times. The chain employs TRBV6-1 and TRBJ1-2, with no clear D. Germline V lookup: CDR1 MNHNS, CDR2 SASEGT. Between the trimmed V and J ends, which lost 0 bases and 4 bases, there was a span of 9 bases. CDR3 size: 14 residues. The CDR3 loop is CASSEALAAYGYTF. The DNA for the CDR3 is TGTGCCAGCAGTGAAGCTTTGGCCGCCTATGGCTACACCTTC.

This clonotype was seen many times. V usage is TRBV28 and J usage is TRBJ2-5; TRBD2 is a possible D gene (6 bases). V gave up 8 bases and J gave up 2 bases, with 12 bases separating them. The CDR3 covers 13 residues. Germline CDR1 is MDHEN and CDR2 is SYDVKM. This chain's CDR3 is CASGEDSQETQYF. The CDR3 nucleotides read TGTGCCAGCGGGGAGGACTCGCAAGAGACCCAGTACTTC.

CDR3 sequence (DNA): TGTGCCAGTAGTCCCCGTCTGGGGCCGACCCTCTACGAGCAGTACTTC. It encodes CASSPRLGPTLYEQYF. The chain recombines TRBV19 with TRBJ2-7, with D possibly matching TRBD1 (5 bases). Trimming removed 5 bases at V and 3 bases at J, with 20 bases between. The CDR3 has 16 amino acids. Per germline, CDR1 LNHDA and CDR2 SQIVND (reference sequence).

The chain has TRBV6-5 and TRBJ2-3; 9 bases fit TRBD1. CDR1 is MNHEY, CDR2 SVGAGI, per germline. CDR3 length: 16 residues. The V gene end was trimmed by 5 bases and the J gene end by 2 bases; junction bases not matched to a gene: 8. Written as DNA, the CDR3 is TGTGCCAGCAGTAACTTACAGGGGGCATCCACAGATACGCAGTATTTT. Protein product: CASSNLQGASTDTQYF.

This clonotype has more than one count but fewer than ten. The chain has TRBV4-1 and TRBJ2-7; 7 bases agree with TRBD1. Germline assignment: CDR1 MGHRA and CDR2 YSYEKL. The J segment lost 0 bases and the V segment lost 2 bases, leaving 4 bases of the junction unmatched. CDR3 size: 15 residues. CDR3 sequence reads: CASSQQRTGSYEQYF. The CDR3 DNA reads TGCGCCAGCAGCCAACAAAGGACAGGCTCCTACGAGCAGTACTTC.

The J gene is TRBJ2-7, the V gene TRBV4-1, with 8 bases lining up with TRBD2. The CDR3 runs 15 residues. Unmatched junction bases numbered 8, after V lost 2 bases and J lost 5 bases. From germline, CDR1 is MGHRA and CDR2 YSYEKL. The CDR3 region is CASSQTQGLVDEQYF. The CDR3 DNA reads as TGCGCCAGCAGCCAAACACAGGGACTAGTTGACGAGCAGTACTTC.

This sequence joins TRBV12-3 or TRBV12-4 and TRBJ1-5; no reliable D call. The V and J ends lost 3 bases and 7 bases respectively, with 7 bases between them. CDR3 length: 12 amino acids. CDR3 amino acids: CASSLVRQPQHF. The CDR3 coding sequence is TGTGCCAGCAGTTTGGTCCGGCAGCCCCAGCATTTT.

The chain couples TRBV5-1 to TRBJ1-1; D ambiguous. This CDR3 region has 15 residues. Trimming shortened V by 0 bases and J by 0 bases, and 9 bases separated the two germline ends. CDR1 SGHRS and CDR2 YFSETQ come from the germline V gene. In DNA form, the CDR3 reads TGCGCCAGCAGCTTGGATCCGGGGTTGAACACTGAAGCTTTCTTT. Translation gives CASSLDPGLNTEAFF.

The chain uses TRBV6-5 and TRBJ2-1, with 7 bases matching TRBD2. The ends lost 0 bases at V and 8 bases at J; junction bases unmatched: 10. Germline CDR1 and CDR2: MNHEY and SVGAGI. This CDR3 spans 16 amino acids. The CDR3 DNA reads TGTGCCAGCAGTTACTCGCTTGGCGGGAGAGGGGATGAGCAGTTCTTC. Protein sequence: CASSYSLGGRGDEQFF.

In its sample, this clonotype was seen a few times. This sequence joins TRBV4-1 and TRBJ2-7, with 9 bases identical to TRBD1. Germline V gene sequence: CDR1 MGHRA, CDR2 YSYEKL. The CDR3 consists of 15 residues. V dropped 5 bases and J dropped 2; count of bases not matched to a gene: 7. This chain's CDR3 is CASSTRTGAAYEQYF. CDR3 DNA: TGCGCCAGCAGCACTCGGACAGGGGCGGCCTACGAGCAGTACTTC.

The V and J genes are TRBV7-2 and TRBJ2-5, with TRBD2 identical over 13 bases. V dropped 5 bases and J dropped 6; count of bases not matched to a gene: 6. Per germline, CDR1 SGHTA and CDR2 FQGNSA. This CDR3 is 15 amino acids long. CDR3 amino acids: CASSPRLAGGKTQYF. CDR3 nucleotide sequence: TGTGCCAGCAGCCCTAGACTAGCGGGGGGAAAGACCCAGTACTTC. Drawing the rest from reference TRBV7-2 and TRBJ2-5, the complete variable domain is GAGVSQSPSNKVTEKGKDVELRCDPISGHTALYWYRQSLGQGLEFLIYFQGNSAPDKSGLPSDRFSAERTGGSVSTLTIQRTQQEDSAVYLCASSPRLAGGKTQYFGPGTRLLVL.

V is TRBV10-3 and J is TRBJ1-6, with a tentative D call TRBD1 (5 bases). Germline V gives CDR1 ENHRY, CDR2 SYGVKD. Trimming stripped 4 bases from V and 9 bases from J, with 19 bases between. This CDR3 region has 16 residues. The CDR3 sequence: CAISGETGLIGSPLHF. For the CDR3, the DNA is TGTGCCATCAGTGGAGAGACGGGACTAATTGGTTCACCCCTCCACTTT.

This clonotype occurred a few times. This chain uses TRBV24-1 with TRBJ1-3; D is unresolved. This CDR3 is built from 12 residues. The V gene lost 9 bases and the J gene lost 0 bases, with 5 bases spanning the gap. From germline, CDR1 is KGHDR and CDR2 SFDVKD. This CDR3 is CATRDSGNTIYF. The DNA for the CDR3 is TGTGCCACCCGGGACTCTGGAAACACCATATATTTT.